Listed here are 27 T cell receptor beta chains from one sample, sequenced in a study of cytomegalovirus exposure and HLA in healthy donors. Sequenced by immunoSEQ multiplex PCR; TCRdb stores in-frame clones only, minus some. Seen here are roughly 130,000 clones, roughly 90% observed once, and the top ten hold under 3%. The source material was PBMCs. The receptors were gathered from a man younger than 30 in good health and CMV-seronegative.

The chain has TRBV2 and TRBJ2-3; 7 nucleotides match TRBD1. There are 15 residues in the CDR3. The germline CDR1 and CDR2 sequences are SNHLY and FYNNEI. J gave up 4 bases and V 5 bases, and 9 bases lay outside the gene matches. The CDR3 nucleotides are TGTGCCAGCAGTCCAAACCAGGGGGTGGCAGATACGCAGTATTTT. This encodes CASSPNQGVADTQYF.

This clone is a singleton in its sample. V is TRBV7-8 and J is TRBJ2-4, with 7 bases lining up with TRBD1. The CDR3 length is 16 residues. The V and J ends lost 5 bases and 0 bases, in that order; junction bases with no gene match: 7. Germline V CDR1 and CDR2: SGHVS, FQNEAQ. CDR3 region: CASSPRTGLAKNIQYF. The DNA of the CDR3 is TGTGCCAGCAGCCCCCGGACAGGATTAGCCAAAAACATTCAGTACTTC.

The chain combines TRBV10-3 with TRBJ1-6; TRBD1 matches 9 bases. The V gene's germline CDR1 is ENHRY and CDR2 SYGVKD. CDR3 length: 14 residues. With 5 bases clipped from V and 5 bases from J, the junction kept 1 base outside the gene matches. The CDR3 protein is CAISRTGDNSPLHF. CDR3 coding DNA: TGTGCCATCAGTCGGACAGGGGATAATTCACCCCTCCACTTT.

CDR3: CASSATGDTEAFF. As DNA, the CDR3 is TGTGCCAGCAGCGCTACAGGGGACACTGAAGCTTTCTTT. This chain joins TRBV6-5 and TRBJ1-1, with 7 bases matching TRBD1. The junction had 4 bases not matched to a gene; V was cut back by 6 bases and J by 3 bases. CDR1 and CDR2 (germline): MNHEY, SVGAGI. This CDR3 has 13 residues.

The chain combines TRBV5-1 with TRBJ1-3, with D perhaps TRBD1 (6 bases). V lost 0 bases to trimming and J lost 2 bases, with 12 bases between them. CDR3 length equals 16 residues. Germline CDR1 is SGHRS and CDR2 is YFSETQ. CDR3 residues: CASSLEGGLTGNTIYF. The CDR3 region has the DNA TGCGCCAGCAGCTTGGAGGGGGGGCTCACTGGAAACACCATATATTTT.

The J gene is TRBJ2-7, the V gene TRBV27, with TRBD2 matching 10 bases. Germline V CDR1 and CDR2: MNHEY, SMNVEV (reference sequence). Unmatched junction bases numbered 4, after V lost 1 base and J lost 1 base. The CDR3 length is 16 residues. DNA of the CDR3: TGTGCCAGCAGTTTATTTACTAGCGGGATTTCCTACGAGCAGTACTTC. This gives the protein CASSLFTSGISYEQYF.

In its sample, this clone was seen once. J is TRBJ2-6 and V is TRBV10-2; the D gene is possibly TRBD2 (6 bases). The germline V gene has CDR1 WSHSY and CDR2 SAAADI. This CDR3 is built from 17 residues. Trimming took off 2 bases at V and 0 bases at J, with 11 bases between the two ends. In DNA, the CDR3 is TGCGCCAGCAGTGAGATGGCGGGAAGCTCTGGGGCCAACGTCCTGACTTTC. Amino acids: CASSEMAGSSGANVLTF.

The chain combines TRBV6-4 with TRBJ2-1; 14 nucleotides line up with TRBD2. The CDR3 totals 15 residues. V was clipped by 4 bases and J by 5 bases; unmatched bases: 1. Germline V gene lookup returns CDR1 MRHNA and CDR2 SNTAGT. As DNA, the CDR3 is TGTGCCAGCAGTGGACTAGCGGGAGGGAACAATGAGCAGTTCTTC. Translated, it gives CASSGLAGGNNEQFF.

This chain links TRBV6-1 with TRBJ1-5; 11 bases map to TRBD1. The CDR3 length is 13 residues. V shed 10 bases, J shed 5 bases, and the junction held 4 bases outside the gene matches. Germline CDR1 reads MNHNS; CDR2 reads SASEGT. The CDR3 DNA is TGTGCCACGACGGGACAGGGGGATCAGCCCCAGCATTTT. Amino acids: CATTGQGDQPQHF.

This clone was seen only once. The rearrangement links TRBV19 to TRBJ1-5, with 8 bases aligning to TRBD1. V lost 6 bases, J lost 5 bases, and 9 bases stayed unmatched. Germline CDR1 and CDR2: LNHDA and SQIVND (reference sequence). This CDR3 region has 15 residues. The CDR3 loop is CASRGRTGLDQPQHF. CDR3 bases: TGTGCCAGTAGGGGACGGACAGGGCTTGATCAGCCCCAGCATTTT.

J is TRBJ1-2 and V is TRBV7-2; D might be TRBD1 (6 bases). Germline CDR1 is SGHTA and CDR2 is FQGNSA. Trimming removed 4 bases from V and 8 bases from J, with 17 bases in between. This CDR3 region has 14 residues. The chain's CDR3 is CASSSSYRDGGYTF. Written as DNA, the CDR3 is TGTGCCAGCAGCTCCTCTTACAGGGACGGCGGCTACACCTTC. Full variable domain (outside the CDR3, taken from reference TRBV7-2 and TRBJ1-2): GAGVSQSPSNKVTEKGKDVELRCDPISGHTALYWYRQSLGQGLEFLIYFQGNSAPDKSGLPSDRFSAERTGGSVSTLTIQRTQQEDSAVYLCASSSSYRDGGYTFGSGTRLTVV.

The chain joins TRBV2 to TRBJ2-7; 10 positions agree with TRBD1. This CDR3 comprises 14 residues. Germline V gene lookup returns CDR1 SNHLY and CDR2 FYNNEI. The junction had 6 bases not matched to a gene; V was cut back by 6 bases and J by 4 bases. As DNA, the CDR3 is TGTGCCAGCAGCTCGGACAGGGGGAGTTACGAGCAGTACTTC. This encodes CASSSDRGSYEQYF. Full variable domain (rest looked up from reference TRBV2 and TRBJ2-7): EPEVTQTPSHQVTQMGQEVILRCVPISNHLYFYWYRQILGQKVEFLVSFYNNEISEKSEIFDDQFSVERPDGSNFTLKIRSTKLEDSAMYFCASSSDRGSYEQYFGPGTRLTVT.

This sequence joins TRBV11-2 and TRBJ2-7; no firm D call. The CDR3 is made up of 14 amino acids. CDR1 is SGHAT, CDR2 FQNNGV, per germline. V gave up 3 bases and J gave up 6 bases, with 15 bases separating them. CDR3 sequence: CASSFSTSSGEQYF. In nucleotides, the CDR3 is TGTGCCAGCAGCTTTAGTACCTCAAGTGGCGAGCAGTACTTC.

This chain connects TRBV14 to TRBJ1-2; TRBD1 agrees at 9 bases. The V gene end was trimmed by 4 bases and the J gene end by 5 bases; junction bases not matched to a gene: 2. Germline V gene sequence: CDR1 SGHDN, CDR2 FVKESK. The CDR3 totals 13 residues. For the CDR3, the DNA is TGTGCCAGCAGCCCGACAGGGGGGTATGGCTACACCTTC. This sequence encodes CASSPTGGYGYTF.

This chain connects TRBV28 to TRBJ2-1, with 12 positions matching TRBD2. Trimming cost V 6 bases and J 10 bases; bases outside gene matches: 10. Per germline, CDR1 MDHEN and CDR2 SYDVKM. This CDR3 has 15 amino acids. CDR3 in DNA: TGTGCCAGCAGCCTTCCTAGCGGGAGGGTATGGGAGCAGTTCTTC. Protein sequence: CASSLPSGRVWEQFF.

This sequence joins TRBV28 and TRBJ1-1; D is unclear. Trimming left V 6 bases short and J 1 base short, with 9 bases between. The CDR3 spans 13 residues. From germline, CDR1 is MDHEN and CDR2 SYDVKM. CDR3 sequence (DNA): TGTGCCAGCAGCTCCGGCGGGAACACTGAAGCTTTCTTT. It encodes CASSSGGNTEAFF. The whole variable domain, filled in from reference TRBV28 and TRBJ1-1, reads DVKVTQSSRYLVKRTGEKVFLECVQDMDHENMFWYRQDPGLGLRLIYFSYDVKMKEKGDIPEGYSVSREKKERFSLILESASTNQTSMYLCASSSGGNTEAFFGQGTRLTVV.

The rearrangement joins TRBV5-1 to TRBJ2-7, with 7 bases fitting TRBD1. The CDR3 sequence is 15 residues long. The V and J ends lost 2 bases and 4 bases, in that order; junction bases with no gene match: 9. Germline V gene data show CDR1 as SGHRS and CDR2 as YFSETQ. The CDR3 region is CASSLTGTVDYEQYF. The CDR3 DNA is TGCGCCAGCAGCTTAACCGGGACAGTAGATTACGAGCAGTACTTC.

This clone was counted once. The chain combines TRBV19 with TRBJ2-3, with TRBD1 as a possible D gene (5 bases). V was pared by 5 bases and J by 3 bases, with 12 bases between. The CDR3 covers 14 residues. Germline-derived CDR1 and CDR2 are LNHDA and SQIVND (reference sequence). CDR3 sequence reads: CASSVPGLTDTQYF. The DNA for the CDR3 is TGTGCCAGTAGTGTCCCAGGGTTAACAGATACGCAGTATTTT.

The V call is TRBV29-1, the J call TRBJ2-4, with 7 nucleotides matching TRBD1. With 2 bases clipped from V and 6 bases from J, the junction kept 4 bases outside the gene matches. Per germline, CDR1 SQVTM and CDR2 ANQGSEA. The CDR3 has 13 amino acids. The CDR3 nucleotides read TGCAGCGTTGAATTGGGACAGACAAACATTCAGTACTTC. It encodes CSVELGQTNIQYF. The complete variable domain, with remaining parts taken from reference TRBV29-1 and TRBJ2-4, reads SAVISQKPSRDICQRGTSLTIQCQVDSQVTMMFWYRQQPGQSLTLIATANQGSEATYESGFVIDKFPISRPNLTFSTLTVSNMSPEDSSIYLCSVELGQTNIQYFGAGTRLSVL.

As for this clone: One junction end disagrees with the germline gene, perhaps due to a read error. This chain's CDR3 is CASSEGFAWGQHF. CDR3 bases: TGTGCCAGCAGTGAGGGCTTTGCTTGGGGGCAGCACTTC. The genes are TRBV6-1 and TRBJ2-7, with TRBD1 as a possible D gene (6 bases). CDR1 and CDR2 (germline): MNHNS, SASEGT. The CDR3 spans 13 residues.

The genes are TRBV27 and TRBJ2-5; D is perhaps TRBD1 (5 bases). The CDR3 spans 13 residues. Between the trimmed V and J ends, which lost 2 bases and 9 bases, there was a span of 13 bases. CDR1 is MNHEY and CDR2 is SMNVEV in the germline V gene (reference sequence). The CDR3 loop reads CASSLIRQGAQYF. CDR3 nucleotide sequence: TGTGCCAGCAGTTTAATTAGACAAGGGGCCCAGTACTTC.

The CDR3 loop reads CASRPGDRAYEQYF. The CDR3 DNA sequence: TGTGCCAGCAGACCTGGGGACAGGGCCTACGAGCAGTACTTC. The chain employs TRBV28 and TRBJ2-7, with 9 bases lining up with TRBD1. CDR3 size: 14 residues. The V and J ends lost 6 bases and 2 bases, in that order; junction bases with no gene match: 5. Per the germline V gene, CDR1 is MDHEN and CDR2 is SYDVKM.

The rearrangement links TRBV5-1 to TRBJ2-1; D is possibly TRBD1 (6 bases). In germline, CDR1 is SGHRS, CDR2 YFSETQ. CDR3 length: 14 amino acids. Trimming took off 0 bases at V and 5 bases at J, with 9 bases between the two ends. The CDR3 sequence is CASSLGQAHNEQFF. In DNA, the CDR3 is TGCGCCAGCAGCTTGGGACAGGCCCACAATGAGCAGTTCTTC.

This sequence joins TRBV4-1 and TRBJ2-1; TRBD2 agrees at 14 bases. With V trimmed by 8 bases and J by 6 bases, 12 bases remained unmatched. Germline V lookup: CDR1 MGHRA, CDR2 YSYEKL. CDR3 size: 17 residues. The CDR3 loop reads CASRGLAGGLLLNEQFF. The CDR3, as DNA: TGCGCCAGCCGAGGACTAGCGGGGGGCCTACTCCTCAATGAGCAGTTCTTC.

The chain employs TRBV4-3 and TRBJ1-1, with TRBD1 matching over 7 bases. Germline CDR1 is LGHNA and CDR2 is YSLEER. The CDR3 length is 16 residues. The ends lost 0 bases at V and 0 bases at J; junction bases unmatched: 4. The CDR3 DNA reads TGCGCCAGCAGCCAAGACCCGGGACAGCTGAACACTGAAGCTTTCTTT. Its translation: CASSQDPGQLNTEAFF.

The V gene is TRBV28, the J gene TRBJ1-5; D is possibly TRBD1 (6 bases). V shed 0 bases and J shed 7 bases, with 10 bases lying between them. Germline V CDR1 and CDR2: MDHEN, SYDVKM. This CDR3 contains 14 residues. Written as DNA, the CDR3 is TGTGCCAGCAGTTTATGGACAGGCCGGCAGCCCCAGCATTTT. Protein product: CASSLWTGRQPQHF. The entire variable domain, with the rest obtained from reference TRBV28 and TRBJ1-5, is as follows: DVKVTQSSRYLVKRTGEKVFLECVQDMDHENMFWYRQDPGLGLRLIYFSYDVKMKEKGDIPEGYSVSREKKERFSLILESASTNQTSMYLCASSLWTGRQPQHFGDGTRLSIL.

The CDR3 loop reads CASSQDRYSYEQYF. The CDR3 region has the DNA TGCGCCAGCAGCCAAGATAGGTACAGCTACGAGCAGTACTTC. The rearrangement uses TRBV4-1 and TRBJ2-7, with unresolved D. The CDR3 length is 14 residues. V was pared by 0 bases and J by 3 bases, with 9 bases between. CDR1 MGHRA and CDR2 YSYEKL come from the germline V gene.